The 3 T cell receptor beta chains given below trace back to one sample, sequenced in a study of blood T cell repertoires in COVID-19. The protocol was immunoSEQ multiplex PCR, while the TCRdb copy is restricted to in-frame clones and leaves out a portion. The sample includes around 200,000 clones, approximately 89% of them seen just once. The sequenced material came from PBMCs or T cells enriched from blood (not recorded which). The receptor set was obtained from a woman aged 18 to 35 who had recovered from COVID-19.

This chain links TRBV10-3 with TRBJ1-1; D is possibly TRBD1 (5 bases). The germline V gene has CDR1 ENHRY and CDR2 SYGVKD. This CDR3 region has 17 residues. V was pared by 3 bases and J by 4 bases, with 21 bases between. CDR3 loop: CAISDGGSGRSGTEAFF. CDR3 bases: TGTGCCATCAGTGACGGGGGGTCAGGGAGGTCGGGCACTGAAGCTTTCTTT.

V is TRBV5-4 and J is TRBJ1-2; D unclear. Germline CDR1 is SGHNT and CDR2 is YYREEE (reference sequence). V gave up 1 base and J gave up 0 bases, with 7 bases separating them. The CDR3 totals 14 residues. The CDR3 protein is CASSLLTANYGYTF. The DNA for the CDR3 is TGTGCCAGCAGCTTGTTAACAGCTAACTATGGCTACACCTTC.

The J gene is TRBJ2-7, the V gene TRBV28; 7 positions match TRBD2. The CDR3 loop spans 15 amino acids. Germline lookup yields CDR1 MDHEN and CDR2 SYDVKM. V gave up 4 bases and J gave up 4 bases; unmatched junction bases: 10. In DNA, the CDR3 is TGTGCCAGCAGTTACCGGACTAGGGTGGGTTACGAGCAGTACTTC. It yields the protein CASSYRTRVGYEQYF.